Below, 25 T cell receptor beta chains from the same sample are listed, as sequenced in a study of B cell selection in AIRE deficiency (dated by TCRdb to the late 2010s). The library was prepared using the immunoSEQ multiplex PCR assay. Drawn from immuneACCESS, this table holds only the in-frame rearrangements with V and J called that TCRdb kept. Clones are partly lost; checked studies trace under half to an unresolved V gene and leave the rest unexplained. The sample records roughly 23,000 clones, roughly 95% of which are singletons. In total, the top ten clones hold 0.15% to 0.2% of the sample. Conventional CD4 T cells were sorted as cells that were CD4+CD127+. The sequenced sample was CD4+CD127+ conventional T cells sorted from PBMCs. Receptor source: a human donor in good health.

About this clone itself: An end of the junction does not agree with germline; a read error may underlie this. V and J are TRBV6-6 and TRBJ2-7; D perhaps matches TRBD2 (5 bases). CDR1 is MNHNY and CDR2 is SVGAGI in the germline V gene (reference sequence). The CDR3 loop spans 12 amino acids. The CDR3 spells CASRYYSGEQYF. The CDR3 nucleotides read TGTGCCAGCAGGTACTACAGCGGCGAGCAGTACTTC.

V and J are TRBV5-6 and TRBJ2-5, with TRBD1 matching over 8 bases. This CDR3 is built from 14 residues. Germline-derived CDR1 and CDR2 are SGHDT and YYEEEE. Germline trimming cut 4 bases from V and 4 bases from J; bases unmatched to any gene: 6. This CDR3 reads CASSGTGTGETQYF. The CDR3 DNA is TGTGCCAGCAGCGGCACCGGGACAGGAGAGACCCAGTACTTC.

The chain combines TRBV6-5 with TRBJ1-5, with D possibly matching TRBD1 (5 bases). Per the germline V gene, CDR1 is MNHEY and CDR2 is SVGAGI. The CDR3 has 14 amino acids. V lost 4 bases and J lost 7, with 14 bases in between. CDR3 sequence (DNA): TGTGCCAGCAGTTCGGGGCAGGGAGGCCAGCCCCAGCATTTT. Translating it yields CASSSGQGGQPQHF.

CDR3 region: CASSEQQGSGEQYF. In nucleotides, the CDR3 is TGTGCCAGCAGCGAACAACAGGGGTCGGGGGAGCAGTACTTC. The chain combines TRBV11-2 with TRBJ2-7; 7 nucleotides agree with TRBD1. V lost 5 bases to trimming and J lost 7 bases; unmatched junction nucleotides: 11. The germline gives CDR1 SGHAT, CDR2 FQNNGV. The CDR3 is 14 amino acids.

V and J are TRBV7-9 and TRBJ2-1, with D maybe TRBD1 (6 bases). The CDR3 runs to 15 residues. Germline CDR1 and CDR2: SEHNR and FQNEAQ (reference sequence). Trimming pared 5 bases from V and 8 bases from J, leaving 19 bases between. The CDR3 DNA follows: TGTGCCAGCAGCCCCCAGACTCGGTCAGGGGATGAGCAGTTCTTC. It encodes CASSPQTRSGDEQFF. Supplemented by reference TRBV7-9 and TRBJ2-1, the full variable domain reads DTGVSQNPRHKITKRGQNVTFRCDPISEHNRLYWYRQTLGQGPEFLTYFQNEAQLEKSRLLSDRFSAERPKGSFSTLEIQRTEQGDSAMYLCASSPQTRSGDEQFFGPGTRLTVL.

This sequence joins TRBV7-9 and TRBJ2-7, with D perhaps matching TRBD2 (6 bases). Germline lookup yields CDR1 SEHNR and CDR2 FQNEAQ (reference sequence). This CDR3 contains 15 residues. With 1 base removed from V and 2 bases from J, the gap between germline ends came to 12 bases. CDR3 sequence: CASSLGLAETYEQYF. For the CDR3, the DNA is TGTGCCAGCAGCTTAGGTTTAGCGGAGACCTACGAGCAGTACTTC.

The chain links TRBV6-6 to TRBJ2-1; D ambiguous. With 4 bases removed from V and 7 bases from J, the gap between germline ends came to 17 bases. The length of the CDR3 is 15 residues. The V gene's germline CDR1 is MNHNY and CDR2 SVGAGI (reference sequence). The CDR3 spells CASSSLRLRPNEQFF. CDR3 in DNA: TGTGCCAGCAGTTCCCTACGCCTAAGACCGAATGAGCAGTTCTTC.

The chain links TRBV7-8 to TRBJ1-1; D not certain. The CDR3 loop spans 14 amino acids. The V and J ends lost 5 bases and 0 bases respectively, with 10 bases between them. Germline CDR1 SGHVS, CDR2 FQNEAQ. CDR3 residues: CASSEGNMNTEAFF. In DNA form, the CDR3 reads TGTGCCAGCAGCGAGGGAAACATGAACACTGAAGCTTTCTTT.

The rearrangement joins TRBV5-1 to TRBJ2-3; D gene uncertain. Germline loops: CDR1 SGHRS, CDR2 YFSETQ. V was trimmed by 4 bases and J by 2 bases, leaving 11 bases between them. The CDR3 sequence is 14 residues long. CDR3 in DNA: TGCGCCAGCAGCCAAGGATTCTTCACAGATACGCAGTATTTT. Translation gives CASSQGFFTDTQYF. The full variable domain, in which reference TRBV5-1 and TRBJ2-3 provide the parts outside the CDR3, is KAGVTQTPRYLIKTRGQQVTLSCSPISGHRSVSWYQQTPGQGLQFLFEYFSETQRNKGNFPGRFSGRQFSNSRSEMNVSTLELGDSALYLCASSQGFFTDTQYFGPGTRLTVL.

The chain combines TRBV23-1 with TRBJ1-5; TRBD1 aligns across 8 bases. TRBV23-1 is reported as an ORF; its role is uncertain. The CDR3 is 18 amino acids. The trim removed 4 bases at V and 2 bases at J, leaving 13 bases unmatched. CDR3 bases: TGCGCCAGCAGTCCGGCAGGGGGCGCAAAGAGAGGCAATCAGCCCCAGCATTTT. Residues: CASSPAGGAKRGNQPQHF.

The chain couples TRBV19 to TRBJ2-5; D remains ambiguous. V was pared by 3 bases and J by 5 bases, with 7 bases between. Germline-derived CDR1 and CDR2 are LNHDA and SQIVND (reference sequence). The CDR3 covers 12 residues. For the CDR3, the DNA is TGTGCCAGTAGTATGAGCTCGGAGACCCAGTACTTC. Protein sequence: CASSMSSETQYF.

The V call is TRBV27, the J call TRBJ1-2, with 9 bases lining up with TRBD1. CDR3 size: 20 residues. CDR1 is MNHEY and CDR2 is SMNVEV in the germline V gene (reference sequence). Losses at the gene ends were 4 bases for V and 4 bases for J; bases not matched to a gene: 22. The CDR3 protein is CASSSARVGTGNYEGYGYTF. The CDR3 DNA follows: TGTGCCAGCAGTTCCGCTCGAGTTGGGACAGGGAACTACGAGGGCTATGGCTACACCTTC.

The chain couples TRBV2 to TRBJ2-7, with 7 positions matching TRBD2. This CDR3 is built from 15 residues. Germline CDR1 and CDR2: SNHLY and FYNNEI. Losses at the gene ends were 0 bases for V and 2 bases for J; bases not matched to a gene: 4. DNA for the CDR3: TGTGCCAGCAGTGAAGCGGGGGGGAACCCCTACGAGCAGTACTTC. Translation gives CASSEAGGNPYEQYF.

The chain uses TRBV9 and TRBJ2-7; 9 bases are shared with TRBD2. Germline assignment: CDR1 SGDLS and CDR2 YYNGEE. J was trimmed by 6 bases and V by 2 bases; bases with no gene match: 9. This CDR3 is 15 amino acids long. The CDR3 bases are TGTGCCAGCAGCGTCTCTAGCGGGGCGGCAGGCGAGCAGTACTTC. Protein sequence: CASSVSSGAAGEQYF.

The chain links TRBV12-5 to TRBJ2-2, with D perhaps matching TRBD1 (6 bases). The CDR3 extends over 14 amino acids. The V end lost 7 bases, the J end lost 0 bases, and 9 bases lay between the germline ends. CDR1 is LGHNT, CDR2 FRNRAP, per germline. The CDR3 protein is CASARTANTGELFF. The CDR3 bases are TGTGCTAGTGCCCGGACAGCGAACACCGGGGAGCTGTTTTTT.

The chain uses TRBV5-1 and TRBJ1-1; D may be TRBD1 (5 bases). The CDR3 spans 16 residues. V lost 4 bases and J lost 4, with 20 bases in between. In germline, CDR1 is SGHRS, CDR2 YFSETQ. The CDR3 loop reads CASSPGFTFDSTEAFF. The CDR3 DNA sequence: TGCGCCAGCAGCCCGGGCTTCACTTTCGACAGCACTGAAGCTTTCTTT.

The V call is TRBV19, the J call TRBJ2-1, with D perhaps assigned TRBD1 or TRBD2 (5 bases each). V dropped 8 bases and J dropped 2 bases, with 16 bases sitting between them. The germline gives CDR1 LNHDA, CDR2 SQIVND (reference sequence). CDR3 length: 15 amino acids. The CDR3 DNA follows: TGTGCCAGTGCGTCCGGGGCCTTTCCCTACAATGAGCAGTTCTTC. Its protein product is CASASGAFPYNEQFF. The complete variable domain, with remaining parts taken from reference TRBV19 and TRBJ2-1, reads DGGITQSPKYLFRKEGQNVTLSCEQNLNHDAMYWYRQDPGQGLRLIYYSQIVNDFQKGDIAEGYSVSREKKESFPLTVTSAQKNPTAFYLCASASGAFPYNEQFFGPGTRLTVL.

The chain carries TRBV11-2 and TRBJ2-1, with D tentatively TRBD2 (8 bases). The CDR3 consists of 15 residues. Between the trimmed V and J ends, which lost 5 bases and 9 bases, there was a span of 20 bases. From germline, CDR1 is SGHAT and CDR2 FQNNGV. CDR3: CASSPRGGTSFEQFF. The CDR3 DNA sequence: TGTGCCAGCAGCCCCAGGGGGGGGACTAGTTTTGAGCAGTTCTTC. The full variable domain, with the rest looked up from reference TRBV11-2 and TRBJ2-1, is EAGVAQSPRYKIIEKRQSVAFWCNPISGHATLYWYQQILGQGPKLLIQFQNNGVVDDSQLPKDRFSAERLKGVDSTLKIQPAKLEDSAVYLCASSPRGGTSFEQFFGPGTRLTVL.

CDR3 nucleotides: TGTGCCACCGAAGGGAGGGTTGACACCGGGGAGCTGTTTTTT. This codes for CATEGRVDTGELFF. The gene calls are TRBV15 and TRBJ2-2, with 7 bases fitting TRBD2. The junction had 6 bases not matched to a gene; V was cut back by 8 bases and J by 3 bases. The CDR3 has 14 amino acids. Germline loops: CDR1 LNHNV, CDR2 YYDKDF (reference sequence).

This chain links TRBV9 with TRBJ2-1; 12 nucleotides match TRBD2. CDR1 SGDLS and CDR2 YYNGEE come from the germline V gene. The V and J ends lost 0 bases and 10 bases, in that order; junction bases with no gene match: 2. The CDR3 length is 14 residues. The CDR3 nucleotides read TGTGCCAGCAGCGTAGGCACTAGCGGGGGGGAGCAGTTCTTC. Its translation: CASSVGTSGGEQFF.

This chain links TRBV19 with TRBJ1-1; D is unclear. The V gene's germline CDR1 is LNHDA and CDR2 SQIVND (reference sequence). Between the trimmed V and J ends, which lost 4 bases and 0 bases, there was a span of 15 bases. The CDR3 extends over 16 amino acids. The CDR3 nucleotides are TGTGCCAGTAGTAGGAGGCAGTCCGCCATGAACACTGAAGCTTTCTTT. Its protein is CASSRRQSAMNTEAFF.

The V gene is TRBV18, the J gene TRBJ2-7; a possible D gene is TRBD1 (5 bases). V lost 1 base and J 5 bases, leaving 9 bases between the germline ends. Germline CDR1 is KGHSH and CDR2 is LQKENI. This CDR3 region has 13 residues. The CDR3 protein is CASSPRTRDEQYF. The CDR3 nucleotides read TGTGCCAGCTCACCACGGACAAGGGACGAGCAGTACTTC.

V gene TRBV12-5 combines with J gene TRBJ2-3; a possible D gene is TRBD1 (6 bases). The V end lost 4 bases, the J end lost 1 base, and 12 bases lay between the germline ends. Germline CDR1 is LGHNT and CDR2 is FRNRAP. The CDR3 runs to 15 residues. The CDR3: CASGSRAGGTDTQYF. The CDR3, as DNA: TGTGCTAGTGGTTCCCGGGCAGGGGGCACAGATACGCAGTATTTT.

DNA for the CDR3: TGTGCCAGCAGTCTAGCCGGGAAGGGCGGGGAGCTGTTTTTT. Its translation: CASSLAGKGGELFF. This sequence joins TRBV28 and TRBJ2-2, with D possibly matching TRBD2 (5 bases). Germline CDR1 is MDHEN and CDR2 is SYDVKM. The CDR3 runs to 14 residues. Deletions cut 5 bases from V and 7 bases from J, with 14 bases between. Looking up the rest from reference TRBV28 and TRBJ2-2 gives the full variable domain: DVKVTQSSRYLVKRTGEKVFLECVQDMDHENMFWYRQDPGLGLRLIYFSYDVKMKEKGDIPEGYSVSREKKERFSLILESASTNQTSMYLCASSLAGKGGELFFGEGSRLTVL.

J is TRBJ1-5 and V is TRBV11-2; D unresolved. Per the germline V gene, CDR1 is SGHAT and CDR2 is FQNNGV. Trimming removed 1 base at V and 8 bases at J, with 15 bases between. The CDR3 loop spans 15 amino acids. CDR3 sequence reads: CASSLGATTVEPQHF. CDR3 DNA: TGTGCCAGCAGCTTAGGCGCGACAACGGTAGAGCCCCAGCATTTT.